The clone carrying this T cell receptor (beta chain) was detected only a few times. Its antigen is unknown. This entry is derived from a study of T cells in localized non-small cell lung cancer. The study, taken as a whole, reports: Researchers found a median around 50 of the top 100 tumor clones in adjacent lung. Heterogeneity within the tumor remains possible, as just one region underwent sequencing. In uninvolved adjacent lung, T cell clonality reached its highest value, exceeding tumor. Those with higher blood T cell density had longer overall survival.

This CDR3 contains 12 residues. Trimming removed 5 bases from V and 4 bases from J, with 6 bases in between. Germline-derived CDR1 and CDR2 are MDHEN and SYDVKM. The method was immunoSEQ multiplex PCR; TCRdb's version includes in-frame clones alone and lacks a portion of them. The sample has about 12,000 clones, more than 75% seen once. Here the sequenced sample was peripheral blood, taken before any cancer treatment. V usage is TRBV28 and J usage is TRBJ1-5; D is undetermined. The sequence came from a male donor aged 60 or over with stage I lung adenocarcinoma. CDR3: CASSLLNQPQHF. The CDR3 DNA reads as TGTGCCAGCAGTCTACTTAATCAGCCCCAGCATTTT.